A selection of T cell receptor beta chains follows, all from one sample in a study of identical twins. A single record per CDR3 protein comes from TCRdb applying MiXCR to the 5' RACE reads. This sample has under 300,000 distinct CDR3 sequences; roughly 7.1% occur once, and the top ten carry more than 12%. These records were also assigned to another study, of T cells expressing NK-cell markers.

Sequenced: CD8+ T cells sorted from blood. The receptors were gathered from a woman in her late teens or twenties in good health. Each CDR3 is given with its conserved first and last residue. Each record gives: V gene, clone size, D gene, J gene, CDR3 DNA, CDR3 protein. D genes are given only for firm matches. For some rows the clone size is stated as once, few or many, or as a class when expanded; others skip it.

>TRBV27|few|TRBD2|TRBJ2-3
TGTGCCAGCAGTTTATCCCCCGGCCGGGGGAGGGCAGATACGCAGTATTTT
CASSLSPGRGRADTQYF
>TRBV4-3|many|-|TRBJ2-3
TGCGCCAGCAGCCCTGGCCCGGACGGGGGCCATACGCAGTATTTT
CASSPGPDGGHTQYF
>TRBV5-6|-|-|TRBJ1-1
TGTGCCAGCAGCTTCGGGAGGGGGGTTACTGAAGCTTTCTTT
CASSFGRGVTEAFF
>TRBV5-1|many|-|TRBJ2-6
TGCGCCAGCAGCTTGTGGGACAATGGGGCCAACGTCCTGACTTTC
CASSLWDNGANVLTF
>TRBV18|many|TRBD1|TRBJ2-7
TGTGCCAGCTCATCACCCACCTCTCGGACAGGGACCTACGAGCAGTACTTC
CASSSPTSRTGTYEQYF
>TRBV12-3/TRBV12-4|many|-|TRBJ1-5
TGTGCCAGCAGCTTAACAGGGAGGGTAAGTCAGCCCCAGCATTTT
CASSLTGRVSQPQHF
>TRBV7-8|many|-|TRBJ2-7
TGTGCCAGCAGCTTAGAATCGGCAGGGGGGTCCTACGAGCAGTACTTC
CASSLESAGGSYEQYF
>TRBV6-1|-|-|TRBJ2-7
TGTGCCAGCAGAAACCGGGACAAAGAAGCTTCCTCCTACGAGCAGTACTTC
CASRNRDKEASSYEQYF
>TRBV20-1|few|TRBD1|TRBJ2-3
TGCAGTGCTAGAGCAAGGGGGCCAGATACGCAGTATTTT
CSARARGPDTQYF
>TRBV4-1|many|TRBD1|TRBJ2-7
TGTGCCAGCAGCCAGGGGGCGGGTGGCTACGAGCAGTACTTC
CASSQGAGGYEQYF
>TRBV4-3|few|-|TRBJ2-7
TGCGCCAGCAGCCAAGGCGGTCGGGGCTACGAGCAGTACTTC
CASSQGGRGYEQYF
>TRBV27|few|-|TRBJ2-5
TGTGCCAGCAGTTTGGGGATACGGGGAGAGACCCAGTACTTC
CASSLGIRGETQYF
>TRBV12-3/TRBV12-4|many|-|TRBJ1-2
TGTGCCAGCAGCCCGTCGAGGTTGCCCTACTATGGCTACACCTTC
CASSPSRLPYYGYTF
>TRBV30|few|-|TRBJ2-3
TGTGCCTGGAGTGTACGAGCGTATCCCACAGATACGCAGTATTTT
CAWSVRAYPTDTQYF
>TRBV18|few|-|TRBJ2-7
TGTGCCAGCTCACCGACGGACCGACCCTCCTACGAGCAGTACTTC
CASSPTDRPSYEQYF
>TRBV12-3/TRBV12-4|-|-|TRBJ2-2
TGTGCCAGCAGTTTAGCGCCCAATCGCCCCGGGGAGCTGTTTTTT
CASSLAPNRPGELFF
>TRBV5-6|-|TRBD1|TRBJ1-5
TGTGCCAGCAGCTACGGGACAGGGGGGGTTCAGCCCCAGCATTTT
CASSYGTGGVQPQHF
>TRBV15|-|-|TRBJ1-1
TGTGCCACCAGCAGGGATAACATGTGGGGAGCCACTGAAGCTTTCTTT
CATSRDNMWGATEAFF
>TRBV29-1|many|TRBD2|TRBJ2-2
TGCAGCGTGGGACTAGGATCTCCCGGGGAGCTGTTTTTT
CSVGLGSPGELFF
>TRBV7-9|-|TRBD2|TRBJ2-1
TGTGCCAGCCCCCCTATAGGACTAGCGGGAGAGAATGAGCAGTTCTTC
CASPPIGLAGENEQFF
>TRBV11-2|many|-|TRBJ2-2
TGTGCCAGCAGCTTAGTAAATATGAACACCGGGGAGCTGTTTTTT
CASSLVNMNTGELFF
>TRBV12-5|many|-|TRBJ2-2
TGTGCTAGTGGCCTCAACACCGGGGAGCTGTTTTTT
CASGLNTGELFF
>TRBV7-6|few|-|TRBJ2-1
TGTGCCAGCAGCTTAACGTGGGGGATCGTAGATGAGCAGTTCTTC
CASSLTWGIVDEQFF
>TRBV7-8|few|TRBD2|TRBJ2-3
TGTGCCAGCAGCTTAGACGGGAGGGATACGCAGTATTTT
CASSLDGRDTQYF
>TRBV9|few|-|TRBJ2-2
TGTGCCAGCAGCGTAGGGAGGGGGCGAACCGGGGAGCTGTTTTTT
CASSVGRGRTGELFF
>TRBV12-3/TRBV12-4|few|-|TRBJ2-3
TGTGCCAGCAGTTTAACACCCATGGGTGGCACAGATACGCAGTATTTT
CASSLTPMGGTDTQYF
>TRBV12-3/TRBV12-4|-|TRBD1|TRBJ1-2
TGTGCCAGCAGTTTATCCCAGCTCGGACAGGGTGGAGGCTACACCTTC
CASSLSQLGQGGGYTF
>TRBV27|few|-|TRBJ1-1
TGTGCCAGCAGTTTAAATGGGGGGGCCGGTGGAGCTTTCTTT
CASSLNGGAGGAFF
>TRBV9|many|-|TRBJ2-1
TGTGCCAGCAGCCCGCCCGCGGAGGGGAGCTCCTACAATGAGCAGTTCTTC
CASSPPAEGSSYNEQFF